A selection of T cell receptor beta chains follows, all from one sample in a study of blood T cell repertoires in COVID-19. The table came from immunoSEQ multiplex PCR; TCRdb's copy has only in-frame clones and leaves some out. The profile shows a few hundred thousand clones, 70% to 90% of them singletons. The sample consisted of PBMCs or T cells enriched from blood (not recorded which). All receptors derive from a woman aged 25 to 39 who had recovered from COVID-19. Both conserved end residues are part of each CDR3. A D gene is named only where the DNA matches it firmly. Only some rows state a clone size, as once, few, many or a class for expanded clones.

cdr3_nt,cdr3_aa,v_call,clone_size,d_call,j_call
TGTGCCAGCAGCCCGCGGATTTCGAACACCGGGGAGCTGTTTTTT,CASSPRISNTGELFF,TRBV7-2,.,.,TRBJ2-2
TGTGCCAGCAGCCAAGAGTCAGCAAAGAATGTGGTAGCCTATGGCTACACCTTC,CASSQESAKNVVAYGYTF,TRBV4-2,once,.,TRBJ1-2
TGCGCCAGCAGCTTGGGGGGACAGGGGGACGAGCAGTACTTC,CASSLGGQGDEQYF,TRBV5-1,.,TRBD1,TRBJ2-7
TGCGCCAGCAAGGGACCGACAGGGCCGCCACAAGGTGAGCAGTTCTTC,CASKGPTGPPQGEQFF,TRBV5-1,.,TRBD1,TRBJ2-1
TGTGCCAGCAGCCAAGACGGCGGGAGCTCCTACAATGAGCAGTTCTTC,CASSQDGGSSYNEQFF,TRBV14,.,TRBD2,TRBJ2-1
TGTGCCAGCAGCCCGGGTGGCGGGTACTATGGCTACACCTTC,CASSPGGGYYGYTF,TRBV11-2,.,.,TRBJ1-2
TGTGCCAGCAGTGGGGGTGTAGGGGCGTCGAACACTGAAGCTTTCTTT,CASSGGVGASNTEAFF,TRBV6-1,.,.,TRBJ1-1
TGTGCCAGCAGCCAGGACGTACAGGGAATCTATGGCTACACCTTC,CASSQDVQGIYGYTF,TRBV9,.,.,TRBJ1-2
TGTGCCAGCAGCTTGGGGGGGGGACTCTACGAGCAGTACTTC,CASSLGGGLYEQYF,TRBV5-4,.,TRBD2,TRBJ2-7
TGTGCCAGCAGTGTTGTGGGGGGAGAGGGCAATCAGCCCCAGCATTTT,CASSVVGGEGNQPQHF,TRBV2,.,.,TRBJ1-5
TGTGCCAGTAGTATGGGGACTAGCGGTTACAATGAGCAGTTCTTC,CASSMGTSGYNEQFF,TRBV19,.,TRBD2,TRBJ2-1
TGTGCCAGTAGTCCGGGACTTTATAGCAATCAGCCCCAGCATTTT,CASSPGLYSNQPQHF,TRBV19,once,.,TRBJ1-5
TGTGCCAGCAGTGAAGGGGGAGGCAATCAGCCCCAGCATTTT,CASSEGGGNQPQHF,TRBV6-1,many,.,TRBJ1-5
TGCGCCAGCAGCTTCGGGACAGGGATCAATCAGCCCCAGCATTTT,CASSFGTGINQPQHF,TRBV5-1,.,TRBD1,TRBJ1-5
TGCGCCAGCAGCCAAGATCGGTCTTCGGCGGGGATAAGCACAGATACGCAGTATTTT,CASSQDRSSAGISTDTQYF,TRBV4-1,.,.,TRBJ2-3
TGTGCCAGCAGTCAGACAGGGGGGCAGTACTTC,CASSQTGGQYF,TRBV6-2/TRBV6-3,.,TRBD1,TRBJ2-7
TGCGCCAGCACCGAGGGCTCTGGAAACACCATATATTTT,CASTEGSGNTIYF,TRBV5-1,.,.,TRBJ1-3
TGTGCCACCAGCAGAGGGCGGGGGGTAATGGCTTTCTTT,CATSRGRGVMAFF,TRBV15,.,.,TRBJ1-1
TGTGCTAGTGGTATCCGGACAGGGGCCTCAACTAATGAAAAACTGTTTTTT,CASGIRTGASTNEKLFF,TRBV12-5,.,TRBD1,TRBJ1-4
TGCGCCAGCAGCCATGAGGATTACTACAATGAGCAGTTCTTC,CASSHEDYYNEQFF,TRBV4-1,many,.,TRBJ2-1
TGTGCCAGCAGCCAATCATCCCTCGGGGGGTGGTCTGAAGCTTTCTTT,CASSQSSLGGWSEAFF,TRBV3-1/TRBV3-2,.,.,TRBJ1-1
TGTGCCAGCAGCAAACCGGACAGCGGGGTTGGCTACACCTTC,CASSKPDSGVGYTF,TRBV21-1,.,.,TRBJ1-2
TGTGCCAGCAGCTTATCACAGTTAAACACTGAAGCTTTCTTT,CASSLSQLNTEAFF,TRBV7-2,once,.,TRBJ1-1
TGTGCCAGCAGCCAAGATTTGGCTCAGCCCCAGCATTTT,CASSQDLAQPQHF,TRBV3-1/TRBV3-2,.,.,TRBJ1-5
TGCGCCAGCAGCCACGGCGGACAGGGGAGACTTCGACTGTTTTTT,CASSHGGQGRLRLFF,TRBV4-3,.,TRBD1,TRBJ1-4
TGCAGCGTTAGGACAGATTTATCTTGGGGCTACACCTTC,CSVRTDLSWGYTF,TRBV29-1,few,.,TRBJ1-2
TGTGCCAGCAGCCAAGATCAGGCCTCCTATGGCTACACCTTC,CASSQDQASYGYTF,TRBV3-1/TRBV3-2,.,.,TRBJ1-2
TGCAGCGTTGAGGGGACAGGCAGGGAAAAACTGTTTTTT,CSVEGTGREKLFF,TRBV29-1,.,TRBD1,TRBJ1-4
TGTGCCAGCAGTGAAGCGCAGGGACAGGGGATGGCAAAACTGTTTTTT,CASSEAQGQGMAKLFF,TRBV6-1,.,TRBD1,TRBJ1-4
TGTGCCAGTAGTATAGATCTATGGTCTGGAAACACCATATATTTT,CASSIDLWSGNTIYF,TRBV19,.,.,TRBJ1-3
TGTGCCAGCAGTGAAGCACTGAACGAGCAGTACTTC,CASSEALNEQYF,TRBV2,.,.,TRBJ2-7
TGTGCCAGCAGCGTAGAGCTCATGAACACTGAAGCTTTCTTT,CASSVELMNTEAFF,TRBV9,.,.,TRBJ1-1
TGTGCCAGCAGCTTAGGAGCTGCTAGCACAGATACGCAGTATTTT,CASSLGAASTDTQYF,TRBV13,.,.,TRBJ2-3
TGTGCCAGCAGTTACACAGAGCGGGGGGAAGATACGCAGTATTTT,CASSYTERGEDTQYF,TRBV6-2/TRBV6-3,.,TRBD2,TRBJ2-3